This T cell receptor beta chain is drawn from a study of early T cells in non-severe SARS-CoV-2 infection. Study results and caveats: Matching against VDJdb likely underestimated virus-specific expansions, favoring anti-spike CD8.

V lost 6 bases to trimming and J lost 5 bases; unmatched junction nucleotides: 9. The germline V gene has CDR1 MNHNS and CDR2 SASEGT. The CDR3 is made up of 14 amino acids. The TCR library protocol was used to attach unique molecular identifiers. These identifiers were attached to individual cDNA molecules. TCRdb independently ran MiXCR on the 5' RACE reads; one entry per CDR3 protein. Among 80,000 to 95,000 distinct CDR3 sequences, about 13% were seen once, and the ten largest hold approximately 1.3%. Of note for this clonotype: Its antigen is not known.

The rearrangement joins TRBV6-1 to TRBJ1-2; TRBD1 matches at 7 bases. This clonotype originated in an adult who was a healthcare worker with PCR-confirmed SARS-CoV-2 infection or an uninfected control (not recorded which). The sequencing input was whole blood. The DNA of the CDR3 is TGTGCCAGCAGCCCGCGGACAGGCGCATATGGCTACACCTTC. This sequence encodes CASSPRTGAYGYTF.